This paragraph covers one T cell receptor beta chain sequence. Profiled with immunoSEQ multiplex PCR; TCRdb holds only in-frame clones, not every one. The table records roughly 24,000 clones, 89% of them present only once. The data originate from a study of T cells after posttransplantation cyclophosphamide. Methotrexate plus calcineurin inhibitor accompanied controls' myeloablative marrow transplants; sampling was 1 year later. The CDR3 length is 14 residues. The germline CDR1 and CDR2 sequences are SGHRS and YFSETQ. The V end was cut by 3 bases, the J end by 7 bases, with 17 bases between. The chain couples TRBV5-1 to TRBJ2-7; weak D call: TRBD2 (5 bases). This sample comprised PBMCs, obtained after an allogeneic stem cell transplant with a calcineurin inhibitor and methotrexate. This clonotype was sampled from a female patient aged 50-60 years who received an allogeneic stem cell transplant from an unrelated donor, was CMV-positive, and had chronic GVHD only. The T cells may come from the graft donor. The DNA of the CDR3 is TGCGCCAGCAGCTCGACCTATAATCCGGGGGAGCAGTACTTC. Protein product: CASSSTYNPGEQYF.